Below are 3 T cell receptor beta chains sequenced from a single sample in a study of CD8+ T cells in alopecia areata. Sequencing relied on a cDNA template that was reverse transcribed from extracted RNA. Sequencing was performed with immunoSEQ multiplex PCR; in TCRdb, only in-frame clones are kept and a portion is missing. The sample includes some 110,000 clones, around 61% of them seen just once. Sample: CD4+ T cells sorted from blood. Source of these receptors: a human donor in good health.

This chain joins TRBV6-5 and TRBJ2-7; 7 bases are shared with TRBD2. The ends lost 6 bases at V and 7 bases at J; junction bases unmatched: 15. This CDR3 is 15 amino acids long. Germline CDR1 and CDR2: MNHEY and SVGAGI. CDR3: CASRTSGTTVREQYF. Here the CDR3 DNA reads TGTGCCAGCAGAACCTCCGGGACTACCGTTCGGGAGCAGTACTTC.

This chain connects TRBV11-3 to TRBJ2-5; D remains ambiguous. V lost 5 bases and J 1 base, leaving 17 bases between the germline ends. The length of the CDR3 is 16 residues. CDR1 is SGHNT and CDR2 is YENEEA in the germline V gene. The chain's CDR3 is CASSRTLVKGQETQYF. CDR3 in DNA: TGTGCCAGCAGCCGCACACTGGTAAAAGGCCAAGAGACCCAGTACTTC.

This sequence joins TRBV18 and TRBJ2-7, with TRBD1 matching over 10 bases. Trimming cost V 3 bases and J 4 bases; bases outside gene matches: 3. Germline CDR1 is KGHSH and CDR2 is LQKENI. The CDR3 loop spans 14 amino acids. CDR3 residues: CASSPGTGEYEQYF. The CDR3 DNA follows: TGTGCCAGCTCACCCGGGACAGGGGAGTACGAGCAGTACTTC.